This note documents a single T cell receptor (beta chain) sequence. The antigen is not known. The entry originates in a study of cytomegalovirus exposure and HLA in healthy donors. Trimming took 6 bases from V and 7 from J; bases not matched to a gene: 9. CDR3 length: 13 amino acids. Germline V gene sequence: CDR1 PRHDT, CDR2 FYEKMQ (reference sequence). It was with 60 Vbeta and 13 Jbeta primers that the PCR ran. Clones were sequenced by immunoSEQ multiplex PCR, and TCRdb holds only the in-frame ones, with some missing. The ten top clones account for less than 2.5%, within a sample of approximately 50,000 clones. Points from the study as a whole: Later analysis identified a missense DCLRE1C variant that was linked to TCR beta V- and J-gene trimming. A further, later analysis showed that HLA-associated TCR beta chains (compared with equally common others) were more clonally expanded. An analysis that was carried out later associated 17,000 or so TCR beta sequences with HLA alleles at 0.05 false discovery rate.

The TCR comes from a female donor in good health and CMV-seronegative. Material for sequencing was PBMCs. The chain combines TRBV13 with TRBJ2-7, with 7 bases that match TRBD2. CDR3 sequence (DNA): TGTGCCAGCAGTCCGCGGGGGTCTTGGGAGCAGTACTTC. Translating gives CASSPRGSWEQYF.